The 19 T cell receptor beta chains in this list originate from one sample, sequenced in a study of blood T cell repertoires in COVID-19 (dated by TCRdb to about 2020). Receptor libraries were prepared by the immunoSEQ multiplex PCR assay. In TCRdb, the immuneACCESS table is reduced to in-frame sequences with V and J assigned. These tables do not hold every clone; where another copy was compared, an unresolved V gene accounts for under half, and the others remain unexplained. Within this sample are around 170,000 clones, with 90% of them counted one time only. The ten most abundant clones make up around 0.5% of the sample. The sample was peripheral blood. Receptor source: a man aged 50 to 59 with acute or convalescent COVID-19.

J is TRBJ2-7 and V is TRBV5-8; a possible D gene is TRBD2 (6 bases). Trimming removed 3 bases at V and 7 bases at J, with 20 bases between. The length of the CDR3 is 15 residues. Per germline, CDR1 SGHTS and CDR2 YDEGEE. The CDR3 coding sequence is TGTGCCAGCAGCTGGACTGGTGAGGGCGGAGGGGAGCAGTACGTC. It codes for CASSWTGEGGGEQYV.

The CDR3 protein is CASSIGTSNEQFF. Here the CDR3 DNA reads TGTGCCAGCAGCATTGGGACTAGCAATGAGCAGTTCTTC. The chain joins TRBV7-3 to TRBJ2-1, with 8 bases that match TRBD2. The ends lost 5 bases at V and 6 bases at J; junction bases unmatched: 3. CDR3 length: 13 residues. Germline V gene data show CDR1 as SGHTA and CDR2 as FQGTGA.

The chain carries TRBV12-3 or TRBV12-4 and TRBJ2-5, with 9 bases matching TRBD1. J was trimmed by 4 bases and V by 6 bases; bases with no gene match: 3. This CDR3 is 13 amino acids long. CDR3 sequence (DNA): TGTGCCAGCAGGGCGGGACAGGGAGAGACCCAGTACTTC. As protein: CASRAGQGETQYF.

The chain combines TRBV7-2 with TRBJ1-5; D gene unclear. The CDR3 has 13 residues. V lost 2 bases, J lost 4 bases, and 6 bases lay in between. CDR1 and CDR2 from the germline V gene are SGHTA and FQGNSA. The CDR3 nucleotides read TGTGCCAGCAGCTTATCGTTTAATCAGCCCCAGCATTTT. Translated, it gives CASSLSFNQPQHF.

The CDR3 is CASSKTPSYNEQFF. CDR3 nucleotides: TGTGCCAGCAGTAAGACTCCCTCCTACAATGAGCAGTTCTTC. The V and J genes are TRBV7-2 and TRBJ2-1; no clear D gene. The CDR3 is made up of 14 amino acids. With 6 bases removed from V and 0 bases from J, the gap between germline ends came to 9 bases. The germline CDR1 and CDR2 sequences are SGHTA and FQGNSA. Based on the CDR3 plus reference TRBV7-2 and TRBJ2-1, the full variable domain is GAGVSQSPSNKVTEKGKDVELRCDPISGHTALYWYRQSLGQGLEFLIYFQGNSAPDKSGLPSDRFSAERTGGSVSTLTIQRTQQEDSAVYLCASSKTPSYNEQFFGPGTRLTVL.

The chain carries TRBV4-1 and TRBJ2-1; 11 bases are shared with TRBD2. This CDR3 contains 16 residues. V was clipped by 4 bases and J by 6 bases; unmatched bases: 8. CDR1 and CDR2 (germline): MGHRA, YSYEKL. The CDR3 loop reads CASSRLLAGAANEQFF. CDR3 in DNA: TGCGCCAGCAGCCGCCTACTAGCGGGAGCTGCCAATGAGCAGTTCTTC.

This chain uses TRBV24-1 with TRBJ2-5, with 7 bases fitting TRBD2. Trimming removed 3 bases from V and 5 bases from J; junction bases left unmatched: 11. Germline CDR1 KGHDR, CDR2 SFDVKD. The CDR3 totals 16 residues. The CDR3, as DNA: TGTGCCACCAGTGATAACTGGGGAGGGGCGGAGGAGACCCAGTACTTC. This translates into CATSDNWGGAEETQYF.

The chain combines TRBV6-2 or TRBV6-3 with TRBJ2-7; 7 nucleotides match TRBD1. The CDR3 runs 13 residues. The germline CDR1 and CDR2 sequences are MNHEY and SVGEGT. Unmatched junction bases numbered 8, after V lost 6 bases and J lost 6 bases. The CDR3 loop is CASSHDRVGEQYV. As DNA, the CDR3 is TGTGCCAGCAGCCACGACAGGGTTGGCGAGCAGTACGTC.

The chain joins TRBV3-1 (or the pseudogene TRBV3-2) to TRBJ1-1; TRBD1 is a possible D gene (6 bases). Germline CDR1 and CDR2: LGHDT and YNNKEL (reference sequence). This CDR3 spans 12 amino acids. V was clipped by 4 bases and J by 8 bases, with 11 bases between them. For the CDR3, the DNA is TGTGCCAGCAGCCTATCGGGACACGAAGCTTTCTTT. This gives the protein CASSLSGHEAFF.

The CDR3 bases are TGCAGCGTTTCGTTGGGGAGCTCTGGAAACACCATATATTTT. This gives the protein CSVSLGSSGNTIYF. The chain combines TRBV29-1 with TRBJ1-3; unclear D gene. Germline V gives CDR1 SQVTM, CDR2 ANQGSEA. CDR3 length: 14 amino acids. The V gene lost 5 bases and the J gene lost 0 bases, with 11 bases spanning the gap.

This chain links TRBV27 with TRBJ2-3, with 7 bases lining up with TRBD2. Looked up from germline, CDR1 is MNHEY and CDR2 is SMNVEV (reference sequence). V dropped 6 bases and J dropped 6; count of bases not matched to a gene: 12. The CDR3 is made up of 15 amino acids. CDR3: CASRRREMGVDTQYF. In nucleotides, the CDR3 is TGTGCCAGCAGACGGCGGGAGATGGGTGTTGATACGCAGTATTTT.

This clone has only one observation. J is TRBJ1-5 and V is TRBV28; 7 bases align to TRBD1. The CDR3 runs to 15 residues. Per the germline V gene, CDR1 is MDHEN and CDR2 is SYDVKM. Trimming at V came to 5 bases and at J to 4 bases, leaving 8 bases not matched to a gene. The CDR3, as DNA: TGTGCCAGCAGTACCTTGGGACAGCAGAATCAGCCCCAGCATTTT. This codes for CASSTLGQQNQPQHF. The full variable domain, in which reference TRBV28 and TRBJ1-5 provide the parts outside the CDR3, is DVKVTQSSRYLVKRTGEKVFLECVQDMDHENMFWYRQDPGLGLRLIYFSYDVKMKEKGDIPEGYSVSREKKERFSLILESASTNQTSMYLCASSTLGQQNQPQHFGDGTRLSIL.

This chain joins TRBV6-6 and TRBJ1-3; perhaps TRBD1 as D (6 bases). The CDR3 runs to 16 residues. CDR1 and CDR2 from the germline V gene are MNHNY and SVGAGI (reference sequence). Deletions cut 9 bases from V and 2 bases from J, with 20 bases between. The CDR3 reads CASRRGTSVAGNTIYF. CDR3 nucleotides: TGTGCCAGTCGAAGGGGGACATCAGTAGCTGGAAACACCATATATTTT.

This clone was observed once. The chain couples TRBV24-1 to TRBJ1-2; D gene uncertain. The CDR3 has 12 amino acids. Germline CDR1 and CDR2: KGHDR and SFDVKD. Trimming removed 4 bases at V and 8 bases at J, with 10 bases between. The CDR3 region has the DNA TGTGCCACCAGTGACCTTTCGACAGGCTACACCTTC. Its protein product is CATSDLSTGYTF.

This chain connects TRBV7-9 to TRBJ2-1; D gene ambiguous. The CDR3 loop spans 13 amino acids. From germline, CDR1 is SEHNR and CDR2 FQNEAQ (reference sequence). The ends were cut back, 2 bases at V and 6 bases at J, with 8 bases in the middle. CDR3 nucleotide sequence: TGTGCCAGCAGCTTACGCGGTGGCAATGAGCAGTTCTTC. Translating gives CASSLRGGNEQFF.

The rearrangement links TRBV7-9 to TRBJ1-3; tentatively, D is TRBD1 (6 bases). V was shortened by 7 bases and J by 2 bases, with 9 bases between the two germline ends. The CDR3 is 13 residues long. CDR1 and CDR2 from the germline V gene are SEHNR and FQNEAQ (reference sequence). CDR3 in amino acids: CASKGGAGNTIYF. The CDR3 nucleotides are TGTGCCAGCAAAGGGGGTGCTGGAAACACCATATATTTT.

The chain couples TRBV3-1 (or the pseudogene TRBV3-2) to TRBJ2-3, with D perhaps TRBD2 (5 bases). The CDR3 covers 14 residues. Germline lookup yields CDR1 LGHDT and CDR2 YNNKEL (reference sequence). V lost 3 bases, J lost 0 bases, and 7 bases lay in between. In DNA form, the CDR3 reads TGTGCCAGCAGCCATAGCGCTAGCACAGATACGCAGTATTTT. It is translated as CASSHSASTDTQYF.

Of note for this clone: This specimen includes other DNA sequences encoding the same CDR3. As DNA, the CDR3 is TGTGCCAGCTCACCATCAGAGAACACTGAAGCTTTCTTT. Translation: CASSPSENTEAFF. The chain is built from TRBV18 and TRBJ1-1, with D hard to call. The CDR3 covers 13 residues. V was clipped by 2 bases and J by 1 base, with 5 bases between them. Germline CDR1 is KGHSH and CDR2 is LQKENI.

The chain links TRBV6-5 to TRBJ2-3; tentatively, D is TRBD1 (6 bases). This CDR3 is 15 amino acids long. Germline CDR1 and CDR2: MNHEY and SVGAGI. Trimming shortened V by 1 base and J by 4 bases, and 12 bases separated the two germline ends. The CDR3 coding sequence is TGTGCCAGCAGTTACTTGGGGGCCCCGCCAGATACGCAGTATTTT. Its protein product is CASSYLGAPPDTQYF.